Listed below are T cell receptor beta chains from one sample, sequenced in a study of long-term antiretroviral therapy in people with HIV. Libraries were prepared by immunoSEQ multiplex PCR; TCRdb keeps only in-frame clonotypes and omits some of them. The sample contains roughly 32,000 clones, about 98% of which appear only once. The material was unsorted PBMCs, obtained 7.6 years after starting antiretroviral therapy. These TCRs come from a man aged 25-40 years with HIV. CDR3s include the opening cysteine and the closing phenylalanine or tryptophan. Each record gives: J gene, V gene, D gene, CDR3 DNA, CDR3 protein. A D gene is named only where the DNA matches it firmly.

>TRBJ1-1|TRBV28|NA
TGTGCCAGCAGTTTAGGCACTGAAGCTTTCTTT
CASSLGTEAFF
>TRBJ1-6|TRBV4-1|NA
TGCGCCAGCAGCCGCAGTATAACAGCTCCCTATAATTCACCCCTCCACTTT
CASSRSITAPYNSPLHF
>TRBJ1-1|TRBV7-6|NA
TGTGCCAGCAGCTTAGAGGCAGGCCGTCATGGAGCTTTCTTT
CASSLEAGRHGAFF
>TRBJ2-4|TRBV2|NA
TGTGCTTCCCAAGGAGGAGAGTCCAAAAACATTCAGTACTTC
CASQGGESKNIQYF
>TRBJ1-4|TRBV5-1|NA
TGCGCCAGCAGCGAAACGGGGGGGGGTTATGAAAAACTGTTTTTT
CASSETGGGYEKLFF
>TRBJ2-2|TRBV29-1|NA
TGCAGCGTTGTTGGAGAGGGACGCCAGGCCGGGGAGCTGTTTTTT
CSVVGEGRQAGELFF
>TRBJ2-3|TRBV7-3|NA
TGTGCCAGCAGCTTACGTTTTAGTGGAGTGTCTGTAACAGATACGCAGTATTTT
CASSLRFSGVSVTDTQYF
>TRBJ1-2|TRBV29-1|TRBD1
TGCAGCGTTGAAATGCACAGGGGGAAGTATGGCTACACCTTC
CSVEMHRGKYGYTF
>TRBJ2-7|TRBV4-2|NA
TGTGCCAGCAGCCAGCCGCTGGGTGCGGGAAGGGTCGAGCAGTACTTC
CASSQPLGAGRVEQYF
>TRBJ1-1|TRBV9|TRBD1
TGTGCCAGCAGCTCAGGGGGCTTCACTGAAGCTTTCTTT
CASSSGGFTEAFF
>TRBJ1-6|TRBV6-5|TRBD1
TGTGCCAGCAGTTATCAGGGGGCCAATAATTCACCCCTCCACTTT
CASSYQGANNSPLHF
>TRBJ2-1|TRBV11-2|NA
TGTGCCAGCAGCTTAGCGGCAGAGCAGTTCTTC
CASSLAAEQFF